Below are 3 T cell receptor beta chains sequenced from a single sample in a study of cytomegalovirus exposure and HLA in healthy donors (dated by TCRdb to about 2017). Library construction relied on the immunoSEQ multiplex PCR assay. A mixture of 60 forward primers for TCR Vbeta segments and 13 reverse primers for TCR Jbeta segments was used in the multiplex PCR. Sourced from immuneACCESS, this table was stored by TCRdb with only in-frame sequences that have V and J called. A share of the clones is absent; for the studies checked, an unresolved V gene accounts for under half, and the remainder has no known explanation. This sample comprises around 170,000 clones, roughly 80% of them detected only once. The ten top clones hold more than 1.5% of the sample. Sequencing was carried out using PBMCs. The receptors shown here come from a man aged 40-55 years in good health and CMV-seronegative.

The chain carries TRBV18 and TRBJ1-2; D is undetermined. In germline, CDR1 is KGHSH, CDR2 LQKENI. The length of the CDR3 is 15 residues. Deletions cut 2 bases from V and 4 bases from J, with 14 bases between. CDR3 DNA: TGTGCCAGCTCACCATCAATACCGGGAGGCTATGGCTACACCTTC. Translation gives CASSPSIPGGYGYTF. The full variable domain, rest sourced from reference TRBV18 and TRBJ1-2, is NAGVMQNPRHLVRRRGQEARLRCSPMKGHSHVYWYRQLPEEGLKFMVYLQKENIIDESGMPKERFSAEFPKEGPSILRIQQVVRGDSAAYFCASSPSIPGGYGYTFGSGTRLTVV.

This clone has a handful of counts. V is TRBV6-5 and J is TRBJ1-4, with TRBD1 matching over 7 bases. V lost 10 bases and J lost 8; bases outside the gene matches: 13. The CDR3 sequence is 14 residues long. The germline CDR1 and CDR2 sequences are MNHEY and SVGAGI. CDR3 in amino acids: CATRRQGRSEKLFF. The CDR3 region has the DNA TGTGCCACCCGACGACAGGGTCGGAGCGAAAAACTGTTTTTT.

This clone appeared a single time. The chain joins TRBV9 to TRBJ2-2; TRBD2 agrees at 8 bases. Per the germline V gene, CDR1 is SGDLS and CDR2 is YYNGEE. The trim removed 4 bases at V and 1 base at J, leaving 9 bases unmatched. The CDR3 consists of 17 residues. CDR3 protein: CASSPQPAGGNTGELFF. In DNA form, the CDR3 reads TGTGCCAGCAGCCCCCAGCCGGCGGGGGGGAACACCGGGGAGCTGTTTTTT.